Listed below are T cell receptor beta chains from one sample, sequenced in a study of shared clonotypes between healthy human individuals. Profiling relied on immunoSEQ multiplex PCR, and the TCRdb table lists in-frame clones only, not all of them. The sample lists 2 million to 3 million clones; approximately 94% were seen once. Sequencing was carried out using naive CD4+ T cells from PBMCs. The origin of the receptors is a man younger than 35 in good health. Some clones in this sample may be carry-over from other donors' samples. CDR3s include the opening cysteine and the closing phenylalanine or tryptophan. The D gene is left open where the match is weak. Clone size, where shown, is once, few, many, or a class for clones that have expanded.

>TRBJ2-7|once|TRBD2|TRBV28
TGTGCCAGCAGTTCCTTTAGCGGGAGGAGCTCCTACGAGCAGTACTTC
CASSSFSGRSSYEQYF
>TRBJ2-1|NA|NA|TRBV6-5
TGTGCCAGCAGTTATAGCGCCCCCTCCTACAATGAGCAGTTCTTC
CASSYSAPSYNEQFF
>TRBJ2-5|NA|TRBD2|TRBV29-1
TGCAGCGTTGAAGATCGGCCTAAAACGACGGGACTAGCTTCGGAGACCCAGTACTTC
CSVEDRPKTTGLASETQYF
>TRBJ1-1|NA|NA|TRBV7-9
TGTGCCAGCAGCAGACACAGGGACGTGAACACTGAAGCTTTCTTT
CASSRHRDVNTEAFF
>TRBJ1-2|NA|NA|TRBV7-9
TGTGCCAGCAGCTTAGTCGGAGGATCGAGGGGCTACACCTTC
CASSLVGGSRGYTF
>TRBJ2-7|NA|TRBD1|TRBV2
TGTGCCAGCAGTCCGGGACAGGGCTCCTACGAGCAGTACTTC
CASSPGQGSYEQYF
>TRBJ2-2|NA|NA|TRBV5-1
TGCGCCAGCAGAGCCGGCGGGAACACCGGGGAGCTGTTTTTT
CASRAGGNTGELFF
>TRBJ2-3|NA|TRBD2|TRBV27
TGTGCCAGCAGTCCCGGACTAGGGCGCGGGAGCACAGATACGCAGTATTTT
CASSPGLGRGSTDTQYF
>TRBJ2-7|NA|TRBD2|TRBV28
TGTGCCAGCAGTTCCCAGGCCGGGACTAGCGGCTACGAGCAGTACTTC
CASSSQAGTSGYEQYF
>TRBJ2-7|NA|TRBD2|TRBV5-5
TGTGCCAGCAGCTTGTCGGGAGGGGCCTCGTACTTC
CASSLSGGASYF
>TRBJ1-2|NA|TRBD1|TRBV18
TGTGCCAGCTCAAGACCGGGACAGGGCGTGGTGGGCTACACCTTC
CASSRPGQGVVGYTF
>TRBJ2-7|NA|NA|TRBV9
TGTGCCAGCAGCGTGACGGGGGAGTTGGGCGAGCAGTACTTC
CASSVTGELGEQYF
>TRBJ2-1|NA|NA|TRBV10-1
TGCGCCAGCAGTTTTACTAGGGGCTCCTACAATGAGCAGTTCTTC
CASSFTRGSYNEQFF
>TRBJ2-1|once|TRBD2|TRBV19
TGTGCCAGTAGTATGTCTGGGACTAGTGTGTATGAGCAGTTCTTC
CASSMSGTSVYEQFF
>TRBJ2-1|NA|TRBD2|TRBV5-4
TGTGCCAGCAGTCGACGGACTAGCGGAAACAATGAGCAGTTCTTC
CASSRRTSGNNEQFF
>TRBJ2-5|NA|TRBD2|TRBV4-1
TGCGCCAGCAGCCAAGACCCGGGGACTAGCGGGAGAGAGACCCAGTACTTC
CASSQDPGTSGRETQYF
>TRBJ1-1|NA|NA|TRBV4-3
TGCGCCAGCAGCCCGAGGGCTGGAGGTTGGGAGTACACTGAAGCTTTCTTT
CASSPRAGGWEYTEAFF
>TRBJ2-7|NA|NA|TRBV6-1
TGTGCCAGCAGTCTCGACAGCGTTACCTACGAGCAGTACTTC
CASSLDSVTYEQYF
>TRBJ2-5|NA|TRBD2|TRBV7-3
TGTGCCAGCAGCTTACTCGGTGGTGGGCGGGGGACTTACCAAGAGACCCAGTACTTC
CASSLLGGGRGTYQETQYF
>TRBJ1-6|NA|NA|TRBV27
TGTGCCAGCAGACTCCCCGGGCCGCGGGGTGATTCACCCCTCCACTTT
CASRLPGPRGDSPLHF
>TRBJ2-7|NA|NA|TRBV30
TGTGCCTGGAGTGAAGGACAGACCTACGAGCAGTACTTC
CAWSEGQTYEQYF
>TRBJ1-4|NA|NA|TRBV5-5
TGTGCCAGCAGCTCCCTGACGGGGGGCGGCAATGAAAAACTGTTTTTT
CASSSLTGGGNEKLFF
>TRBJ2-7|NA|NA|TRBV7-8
TGTGCCAGCAGCTTAGATGGCGGGAATGCCTACGAGCAGTACTTC
CASSLDGGNAYEQYF
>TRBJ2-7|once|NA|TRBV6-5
TGTGCCAGCAGTTACGGGCGGGCCTCCTACGAGCAGTACTTC
CASSYGRASYEQYF
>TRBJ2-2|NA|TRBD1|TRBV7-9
TGTGCCAGCAGCTTATGGTCAGGGGGCACCGGGGAGCTGTTTTTT
CASSLWSGGTGELFF
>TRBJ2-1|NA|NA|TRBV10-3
TGTGCCATCAGAGGGGGGCAGAACTACAATGAGCAGTTCTTC
CAIRGGQNYNEQFF
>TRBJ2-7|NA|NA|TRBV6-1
TGTGCCAGCATCCCGGCGGGGGCGTCGGTCGAGCAGTACTTC
CASIPAGASVEQYF
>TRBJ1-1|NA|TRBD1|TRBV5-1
TGCGCCAGCAGCTTGGAGGCTCGGACAGGGCGAGTCTCGGGGGCTTTCTTT
CASSLEARTGRVSGAFF
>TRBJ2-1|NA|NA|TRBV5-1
TGCGCCAGCAGCTTCCAGGGAACCTACAATGAGCAGTTCTTC
CASSFQGTYNEQFF
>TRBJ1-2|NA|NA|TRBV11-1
TGTGCCAGCAGCTACGACTACTATGGCTACACCTTC
CASSYDYYGYTF
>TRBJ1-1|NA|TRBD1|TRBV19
TGTGCCAGTAAAGGTAGGTCGGACAGGGCGAACACTGAAGCTTTCTTT
CASKGRSDRANTEAFF
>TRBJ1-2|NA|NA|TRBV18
TGTGCCAGCTCACCACCGTCGACGGGGGCGGGGGGCTACACCTTC
CASSPPSTGAGGYTF